This TCR beta chain was sequenced during a study of regulatory T cells in long-lasting Graves disease. Time point here: newly diagnosed GD, antithyroid drugs for less than 3 months. Researchers made the TCR library from RNA that was extracted from PBMCs. CDR3-region Arm-PCR and iRepertoire HTBI primers produced the TCR beta libraries. TCRdb redid the calling of the multiplex PCR reads with MiXCR, one entry per CDR3 protein. The table shows about 540,000 distinct CDR3 sequences, with roughly 14% occurring only once. The table lists this clonotype with many counts. There are 19 residues in the CDR3. Germline CDR1 LGHNT, CDR2 FRNRAP. Trimming at V came to 0 bases and at J to 5 bases, leaving 14 bases not matched to a gene. This sample also belongs to another study, concerning T cells in Graves' hyperthyroidism and ophthalmopathy.

Sequencing was performed on peripheral blood mononuclear cells (PBMCs), taken at new diagnosis, from a patient treated with antithyroid drugs. This receptor was identified in a man aged 30 to 39 with Graves disease. The chain links TRBV12-5 to TRBJ2-3; 10 nucleotides match TRBD2. The CDR3 is CASGLVPLAGVPGEDTQYF. The CDR3 bases are TGTGCTAGTGGTTTGGTACCTCTAGCGGGAGTCCCAGGGGAAGATACGCAGTATTTT.